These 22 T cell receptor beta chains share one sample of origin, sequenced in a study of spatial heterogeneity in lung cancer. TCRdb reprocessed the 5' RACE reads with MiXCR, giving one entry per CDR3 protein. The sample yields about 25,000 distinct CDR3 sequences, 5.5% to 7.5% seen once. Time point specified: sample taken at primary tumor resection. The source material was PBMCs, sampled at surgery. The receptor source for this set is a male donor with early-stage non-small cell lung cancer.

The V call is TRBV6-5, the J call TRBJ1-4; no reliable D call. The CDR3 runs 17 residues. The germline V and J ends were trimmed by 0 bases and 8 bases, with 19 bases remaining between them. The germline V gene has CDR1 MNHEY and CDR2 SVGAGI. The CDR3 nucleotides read TGTGCCAGCAGTTACTCCGGGCGTGGAGGGCGGAAGGAAAAACTGTTTTTT. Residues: CASSYSGRGGRKEKLFF.

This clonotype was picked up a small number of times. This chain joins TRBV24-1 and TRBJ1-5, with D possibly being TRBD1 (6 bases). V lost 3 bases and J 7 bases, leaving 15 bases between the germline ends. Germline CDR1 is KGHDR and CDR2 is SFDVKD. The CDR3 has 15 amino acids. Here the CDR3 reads CATSDQQTGNQPQHF. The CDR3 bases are TGTGCCACCAGTGATCAGCAAACAGGGAACCAGCCCCAGCATTTT.

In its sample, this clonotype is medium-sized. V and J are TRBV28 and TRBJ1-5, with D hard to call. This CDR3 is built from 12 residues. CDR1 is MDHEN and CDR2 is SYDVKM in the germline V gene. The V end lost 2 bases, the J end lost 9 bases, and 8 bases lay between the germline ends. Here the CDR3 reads CASSLPRGPQHF. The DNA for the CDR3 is TGTGCCAGCAGTTTACCTCGAGGGCCCCAGCATTTT.

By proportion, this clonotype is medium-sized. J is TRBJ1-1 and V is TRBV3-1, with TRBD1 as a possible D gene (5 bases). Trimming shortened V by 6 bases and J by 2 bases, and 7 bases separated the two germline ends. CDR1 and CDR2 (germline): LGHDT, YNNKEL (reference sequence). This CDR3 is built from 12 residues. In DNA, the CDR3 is TGTGCCAGCAGTACAGGCAACACTGAAGCTTTCTTT. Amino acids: CASSTGNTEAFF.

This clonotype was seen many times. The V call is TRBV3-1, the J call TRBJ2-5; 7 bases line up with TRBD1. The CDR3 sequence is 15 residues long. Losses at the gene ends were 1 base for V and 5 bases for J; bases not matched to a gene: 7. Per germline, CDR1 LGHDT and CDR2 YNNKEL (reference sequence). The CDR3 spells CASSQATGVHETQYF. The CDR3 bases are TGTGCCAGCAGCCAAGCCACAGGGGTCCACGAGACCCAGTACTTC.

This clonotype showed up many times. In DNA, the CDR3 is TGCGCCAGCAGCCCGGGACAGACCCTCCTGGGGGCTGAAGCTTTCTTT. It yields the protein CASSPGQTLLGAEAFF. The gene calls are TRBV5-1 and TRBJ1-1; the match to TRBD1 covers 7 bases. V lost 4 bases to trimming and J lost 6 bases; unmatched junction nucleotides: 15. The germline V gene has CDR1 SGHRS and CDR2 YFSETQ. CDR3 size: 16 residues.

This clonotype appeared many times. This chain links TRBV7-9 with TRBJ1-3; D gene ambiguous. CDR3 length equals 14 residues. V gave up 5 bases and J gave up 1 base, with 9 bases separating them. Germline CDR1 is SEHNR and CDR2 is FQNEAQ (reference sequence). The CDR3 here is CASSRSASGNTIYF. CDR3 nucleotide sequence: TGTGCCAGCAGCCGCAGTGCTTCTGGAAACACCATATATTTT.

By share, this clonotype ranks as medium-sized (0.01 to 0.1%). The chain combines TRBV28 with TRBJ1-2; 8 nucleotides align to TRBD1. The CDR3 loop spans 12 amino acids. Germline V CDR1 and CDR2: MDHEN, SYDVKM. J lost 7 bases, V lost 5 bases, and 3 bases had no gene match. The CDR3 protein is CASSSQGAGYTF. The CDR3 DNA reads TGTGCCAGCAGTAGTCAGGGGGCTGGCTACACCTTC.

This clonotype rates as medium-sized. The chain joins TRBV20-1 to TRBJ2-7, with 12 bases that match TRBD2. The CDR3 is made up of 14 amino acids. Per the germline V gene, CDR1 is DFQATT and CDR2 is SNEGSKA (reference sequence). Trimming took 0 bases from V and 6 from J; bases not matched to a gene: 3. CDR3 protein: CSARDPSGRGEQYF. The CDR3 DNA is TGCAGTGCTAGAGACCCTAGCGGGAGGGGCGAGCAGTACTTC.

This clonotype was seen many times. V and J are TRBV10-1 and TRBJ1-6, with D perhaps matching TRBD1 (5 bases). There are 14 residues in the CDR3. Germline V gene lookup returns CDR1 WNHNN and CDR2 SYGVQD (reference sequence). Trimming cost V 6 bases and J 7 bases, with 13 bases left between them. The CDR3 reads CASSGLGANSPLHF. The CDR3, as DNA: TGCGCCAGCAGCGGACTTGGGGCCAATTCACCCCTCCACTTT.

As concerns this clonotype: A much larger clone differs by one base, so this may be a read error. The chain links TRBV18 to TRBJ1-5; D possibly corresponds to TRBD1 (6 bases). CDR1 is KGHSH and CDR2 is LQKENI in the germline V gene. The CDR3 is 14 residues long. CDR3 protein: CVSSGDGSNQPQHF. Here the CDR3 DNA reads TGTGTCAGCTCAGGGGACGGGAGCAATCAGCCCCAGCATTTT.

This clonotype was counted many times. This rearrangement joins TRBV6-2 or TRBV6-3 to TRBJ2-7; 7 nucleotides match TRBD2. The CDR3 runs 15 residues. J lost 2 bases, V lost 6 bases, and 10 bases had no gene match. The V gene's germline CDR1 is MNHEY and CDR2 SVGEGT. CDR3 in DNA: TGTGCCAGCAGCACCACGGGGGGACCAACCTACGAGCAGTACTTC. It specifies CASSTTGGPTYEQYF.

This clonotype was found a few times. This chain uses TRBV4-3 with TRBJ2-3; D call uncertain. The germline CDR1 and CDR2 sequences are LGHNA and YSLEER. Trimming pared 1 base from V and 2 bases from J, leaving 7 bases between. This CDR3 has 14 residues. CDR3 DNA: TGCGCCAGCAGCCAAGCCGTAATCACAGATACGCAGTATTTT. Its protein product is CASSQAVITDTQYF.

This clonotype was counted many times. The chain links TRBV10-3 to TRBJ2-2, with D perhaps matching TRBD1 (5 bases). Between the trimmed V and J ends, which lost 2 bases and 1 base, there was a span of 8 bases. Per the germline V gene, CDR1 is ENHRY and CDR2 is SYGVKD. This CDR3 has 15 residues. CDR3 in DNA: TGTGCCATCAGTGAGAGTCAGGGGAACACCGGGGAGCTGTTTTTT. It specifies CAISESQGNTGELFF.

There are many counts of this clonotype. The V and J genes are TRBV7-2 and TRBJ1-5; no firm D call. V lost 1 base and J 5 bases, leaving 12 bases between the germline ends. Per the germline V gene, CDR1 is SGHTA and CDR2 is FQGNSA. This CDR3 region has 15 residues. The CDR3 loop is CASSLVGRADQPQHF. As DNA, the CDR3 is TGTGCCAGCAGCTTAGTTGGTAGGGCTGATCAGCCCCAGCATTTT.

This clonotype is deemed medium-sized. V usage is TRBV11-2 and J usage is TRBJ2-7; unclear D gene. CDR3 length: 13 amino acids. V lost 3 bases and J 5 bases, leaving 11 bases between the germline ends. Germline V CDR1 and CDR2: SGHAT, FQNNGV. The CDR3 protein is CASSFSQDHEQYV. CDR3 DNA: TGTGCCAGCAGCTTCTCCCAGGACCACGAGCAGTACGTC.

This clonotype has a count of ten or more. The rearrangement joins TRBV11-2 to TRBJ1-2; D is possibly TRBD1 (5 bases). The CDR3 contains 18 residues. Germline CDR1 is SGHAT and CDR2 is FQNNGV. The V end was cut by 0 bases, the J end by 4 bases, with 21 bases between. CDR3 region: CASSLDLGTGAKRYGYTF. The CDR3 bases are TGTGCCAGCAGCTTAGATCTTGGGACGGGAGCAAAGCGCTATGGCTACACCTTC.

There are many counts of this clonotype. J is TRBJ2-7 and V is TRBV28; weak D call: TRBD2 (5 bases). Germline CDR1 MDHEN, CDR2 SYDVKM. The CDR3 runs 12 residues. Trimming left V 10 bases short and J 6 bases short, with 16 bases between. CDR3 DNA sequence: TGTGCCACCCTCGGACTGCTGGGCGAGCAGTACGTC. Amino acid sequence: CATLGLLGEQYV.

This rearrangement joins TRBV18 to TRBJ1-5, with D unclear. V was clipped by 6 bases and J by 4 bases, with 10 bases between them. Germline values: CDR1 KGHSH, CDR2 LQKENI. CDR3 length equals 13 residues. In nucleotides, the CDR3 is TGTGCCAGCTCGCGAACGGGGAATCAGCCCCAGCATTTT. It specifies CASSRTGNQPQHF. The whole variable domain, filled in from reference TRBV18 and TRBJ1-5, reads NAGVMQNPRHLVRRRGQEARLRCSPMKGHSHVYWYRQLPEEGLKFMVYLQKENIIDESGMPKERFSAEFPKEGPSILRIQQVVRGDSAAYFCASSRTGNQPQHFGDGTRLSIL.

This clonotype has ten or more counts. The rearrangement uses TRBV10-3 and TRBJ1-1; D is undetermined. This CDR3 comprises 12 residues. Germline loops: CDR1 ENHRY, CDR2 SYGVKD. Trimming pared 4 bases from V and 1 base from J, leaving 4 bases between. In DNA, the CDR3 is TGTGCCATCAGTGGGGGGAACACTGAAGCTTTCTTT. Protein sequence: CAISGGNTEAFF.

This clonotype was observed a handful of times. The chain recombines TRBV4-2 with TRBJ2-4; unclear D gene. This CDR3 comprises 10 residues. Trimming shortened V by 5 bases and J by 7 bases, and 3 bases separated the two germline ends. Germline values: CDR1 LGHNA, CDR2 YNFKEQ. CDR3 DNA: TGTGCCAGCAGCGGGAACATTCAGTACTTC. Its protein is CASSGNIQYF.

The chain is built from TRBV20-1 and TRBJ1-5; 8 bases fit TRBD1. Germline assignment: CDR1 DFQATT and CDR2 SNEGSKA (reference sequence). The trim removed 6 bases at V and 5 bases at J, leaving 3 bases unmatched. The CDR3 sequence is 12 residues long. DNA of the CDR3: TGCAGTGCCGCGACAGGGGATCAGCCCCAGCATTTT. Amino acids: CSAATGDQPQHF.